The present T cell receptor beta chain was sequenced within a study of CXCR3-negative and CXCR3-positive naive CD8 T cells. Per CD8+ T cell subset, triplicate sorts of approximately 290,000 cells each were done. This CDR3 has 13 residues. The germline V gene encodes CDR1 SGHAT and CDR2 FQDESV (reference sequence). As regards this clonotype: Antigen unknown.

Study results and caveats: TRB CDR3s were more hydrophobic in CXCR3-positive than in CXCR3-negative naive cells. The study found that naive CXCR3-negative and CXCR3-positive cells shared TRBV-TRBJ usage, while memory cells differed.

Carrying UMI labels, the TRB cDNA libraries were prepared through 5' RACE. Reprocessing the 5' RACE reads, TCRdb reports a single entry for every CDR3 protein and omits DNA. The repertoire shows around 63,000 distinct CDR3 sequences; the top ten hold 4.8%. Material: naive CXCR3+ CD8+ T cells from blood. Specified subset: CD45RO-CCR7+CD27+CD95- naive CD8+ T cells expressing CXCR3 (TNR3+). V and J are TRBV11-1 and TRBJ2-1; TCRdb reports TRBD2, a call that lacks DNA to check it against. The sequence was collected from a human donor in good health. Some clones in this sample may be carry-over from other donors' samples. The CDR3 loop reads CAGRLAGGNEQFF.